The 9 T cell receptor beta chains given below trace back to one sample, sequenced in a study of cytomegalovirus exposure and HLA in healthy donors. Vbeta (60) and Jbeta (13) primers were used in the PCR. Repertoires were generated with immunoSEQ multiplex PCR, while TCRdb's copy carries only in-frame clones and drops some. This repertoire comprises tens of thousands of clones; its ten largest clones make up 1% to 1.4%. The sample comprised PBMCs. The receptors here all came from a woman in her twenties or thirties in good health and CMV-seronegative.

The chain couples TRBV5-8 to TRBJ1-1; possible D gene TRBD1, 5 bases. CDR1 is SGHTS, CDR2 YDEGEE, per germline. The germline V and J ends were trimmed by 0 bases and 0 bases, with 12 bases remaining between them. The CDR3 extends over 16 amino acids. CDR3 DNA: TGTGCCAGCAGCTTGGCTAGACAGTCCATGAACACTGAAGCTTTCTTT. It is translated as CASSLARQSMNTEAFF.

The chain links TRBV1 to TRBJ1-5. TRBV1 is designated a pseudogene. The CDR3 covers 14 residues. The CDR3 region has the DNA TGCACCAGCAGCCCGGAGGGAGAGGATCAGCCCCAGCATTTT. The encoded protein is CTSSPEGEDQPQHF.

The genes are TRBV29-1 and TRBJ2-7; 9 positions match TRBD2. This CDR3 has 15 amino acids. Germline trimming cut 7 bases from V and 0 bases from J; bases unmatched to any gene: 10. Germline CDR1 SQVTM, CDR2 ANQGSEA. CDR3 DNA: TGCAGCGCCTTAAAATTAGCGGGGGTCTCCTACGAGCAGTACTTC. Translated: CSALKLAGVSYEQYF.

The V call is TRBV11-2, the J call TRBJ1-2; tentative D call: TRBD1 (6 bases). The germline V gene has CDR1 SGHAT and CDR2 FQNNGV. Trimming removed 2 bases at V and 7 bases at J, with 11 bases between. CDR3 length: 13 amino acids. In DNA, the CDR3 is TGTGCCAGCAGCTTATTAGGGGGTGGTGGCTACACCTTC. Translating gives CASSLLGGGGYTF.

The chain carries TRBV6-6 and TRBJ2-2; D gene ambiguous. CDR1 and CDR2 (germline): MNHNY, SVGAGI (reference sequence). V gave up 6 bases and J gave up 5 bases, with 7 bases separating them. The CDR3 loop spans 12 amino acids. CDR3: CASRQSTGELFF. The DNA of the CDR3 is TGTGCCAGCAGACAGTCAACCGGGGAGCTGTTTTTT.

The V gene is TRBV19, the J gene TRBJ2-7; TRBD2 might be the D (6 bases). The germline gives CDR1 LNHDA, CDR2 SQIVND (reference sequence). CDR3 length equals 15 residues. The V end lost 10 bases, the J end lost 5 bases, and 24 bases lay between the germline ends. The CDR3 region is CATRGVDNVPDEQYF. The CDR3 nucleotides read TGTGCCACGCGGGGAGTTGACAACGTCCCTGACGAGCAGTACTTC. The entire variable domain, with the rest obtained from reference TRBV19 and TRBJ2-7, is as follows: DGGITQSPKYLFRKEGQNVTLSCEQNLNHDAMYWYRQDPGQGLRLIYYSQIVNDFQKGDIAEGYSVSREKKESFPLTVTSAQKNPTAFYLCATRGVDNVPDEQYFGPGTRLTVT.

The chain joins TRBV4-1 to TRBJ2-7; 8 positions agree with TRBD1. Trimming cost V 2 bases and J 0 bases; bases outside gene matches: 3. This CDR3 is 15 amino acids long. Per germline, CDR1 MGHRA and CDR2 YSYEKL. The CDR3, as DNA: TGCGCCAGCAGCCAAAAACAGGGGGACTCCTACGAGCAGTACTTC. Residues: CASSQKQGDSYEQYF.

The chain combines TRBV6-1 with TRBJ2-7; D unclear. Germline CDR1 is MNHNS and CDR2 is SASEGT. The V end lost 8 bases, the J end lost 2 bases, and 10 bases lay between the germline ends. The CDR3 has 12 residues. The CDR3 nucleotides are TGTGCCAGCCCCCGGTTTACCTACGAGCAGTACTTC. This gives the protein CASPRFTYEQYF.

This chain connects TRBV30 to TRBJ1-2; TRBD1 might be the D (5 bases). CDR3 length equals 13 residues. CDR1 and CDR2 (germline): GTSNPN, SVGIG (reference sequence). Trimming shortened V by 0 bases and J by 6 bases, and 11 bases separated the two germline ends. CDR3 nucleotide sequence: TGTGCCTGGAGTGTAACCCCAGGGCATGGCTACACCTTC. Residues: CAWSVTPGHGYTF.